This T cell receptor (beta chain) is drawn from a study of tissue T cells after allogeneic stem cell transplantation. Study findings and constraints: Only a limited share of tissue TCRs appeared in blood or spleen. Within patients, tissue anatomy strongly shaped TCR repertoire composition.

Stated time point: mouse harvest day 7 after allogeneic transplant. Each mouse received 10^7 T-cell-depleted marrow cells plus 10^6 splenic CD5+ T cells by tail vein. Tissues came from B6→BALB/c major-mismatch GVHD mice at day 7 or 14. Worth noting for this clone: Its antigen remains unknown. Germline and genes here are mouse. Read coverage stops 1 residue before the CDR3 terminus; the germline J gene supplies the remainder.

This CDR3 has 14 residues. V lost 9 bases to trimming and J lost 0 bases; unmatched junction nucleotides: 2. The germline gives CDR1 LGHDT, CDR2 YNNKQL (reference sequence). Assay: immunoSEQ multiplex PCR; the TCRdb copy retains only in-frame clones and omits some. The sample records 6,000 to 8,500 clones, 40% to 60% being singletons. The clonotype comes from a female BALB/c mouse given C57BL/6 T cells with graft-versus-host disease after an allogeneic hematopoietic cell transplant. This chain connects TRBV4 to TRBJ2-1; 10 bases line up with TRBD2. Material: lymph node tissue. The CDR3 loop is CARDWGYNYAEQFF. The part of the CDR3 DNA that was read is TGTGCCAGGGACTGGGGGTATAACTATGCTGAGCAGTTC.